This T cell receptor beta chain was recovered during a study of regulatory T cells in long-lasting Graves disease. In building TCR beta libraries, iRepertoire HTBI primers were used together with Arm-PCR of CDR3 regions. One entry per CDR3 protein, called by TCRdb with MiXCR from the multiplex PCR reads. The sample gives around 360,000 distinct CDR3 sequences, 15% to 20% of which show up once; 20% is in the top ten. This clonotype was recorded at least ten times. Time point in this sample: newly diagnosed GD, antithyroid drugs for less than 3 months. RNA isolated from PBMCs was used to make the TCR library. Unmatched junction bases numbered 4, after V lost 3 bases and J lost 4 bases. This CDR3 spans 14 amino acids. The sample also formed part of further work on T cells in Graves' hyperthyroidism and ophthalmopathy.

This chain connects TRBV12-3 or TRBV12-4 to TRBJ2-3; TRBD1 aligns across 7 bases. The sequence was obtained from a woman aged 18 to 35 with Graves disease. The material sequenced was peripheral blood mononuclear cells (PBMCs), taken at new diagnosis, from a patient treated with antithyroid drugs. CDR3 sequence: CASSLIQGADTQYF. In DNA, the CDR3 is TGTGCCAGCAGTTTGATTCAGGGGGCAGATACGCAGTATTTT.